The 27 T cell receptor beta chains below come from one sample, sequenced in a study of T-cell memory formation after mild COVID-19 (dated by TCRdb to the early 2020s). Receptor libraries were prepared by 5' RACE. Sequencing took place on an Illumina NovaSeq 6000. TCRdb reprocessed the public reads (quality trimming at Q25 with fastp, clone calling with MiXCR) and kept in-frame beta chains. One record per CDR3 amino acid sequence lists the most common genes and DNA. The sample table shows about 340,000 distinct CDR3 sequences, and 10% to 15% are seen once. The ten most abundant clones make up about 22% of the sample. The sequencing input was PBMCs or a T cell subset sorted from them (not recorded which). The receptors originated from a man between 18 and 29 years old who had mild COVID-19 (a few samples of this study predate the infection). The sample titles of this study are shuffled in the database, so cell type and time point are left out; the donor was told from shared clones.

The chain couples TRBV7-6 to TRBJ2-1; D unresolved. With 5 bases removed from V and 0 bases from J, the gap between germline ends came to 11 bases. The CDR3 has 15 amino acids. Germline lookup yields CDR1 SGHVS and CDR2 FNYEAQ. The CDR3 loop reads CASSPRTSSYNEQFF. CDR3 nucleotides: TGTGCCAGCAGCCCTCGGACGAGCTCCTACAATGAGCAGTTCTTC.

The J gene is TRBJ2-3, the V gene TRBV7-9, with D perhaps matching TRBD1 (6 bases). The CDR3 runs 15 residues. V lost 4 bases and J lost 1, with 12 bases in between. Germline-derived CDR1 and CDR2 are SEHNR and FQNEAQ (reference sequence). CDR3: CASSSWGRRTDTQYF. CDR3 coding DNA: TGTGCCAGCAGCTCATGGGGGCGGCGCACAGATACGCAGTATTTT.

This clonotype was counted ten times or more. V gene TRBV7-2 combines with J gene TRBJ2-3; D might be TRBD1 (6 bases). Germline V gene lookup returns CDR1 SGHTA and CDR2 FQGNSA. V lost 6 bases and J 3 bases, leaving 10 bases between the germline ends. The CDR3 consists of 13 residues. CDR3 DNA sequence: TGTGCCAGCAGGACAACAGGGACAGATACGCAGTATTTT. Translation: CASRTTGTDTQYF. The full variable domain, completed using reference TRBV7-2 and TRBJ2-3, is GAGVSQSPSNKVTEKGKDVELRCDPISGHTALYWYRQSLGQGLEFLIYFQGNSAPDKSGLPSDRFSAERTGGSVSTLTIQRTQQEDSAVYLCASRTTGTDTQYFGPGTRLTVL.

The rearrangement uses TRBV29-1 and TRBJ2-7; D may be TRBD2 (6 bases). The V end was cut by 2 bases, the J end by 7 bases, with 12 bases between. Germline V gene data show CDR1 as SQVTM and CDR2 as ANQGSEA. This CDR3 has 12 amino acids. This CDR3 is CSVEFRRGEQYF. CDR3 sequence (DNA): TGCAGCGTTGAATTCCGGCGGGGTGAGCAGTACTTC.

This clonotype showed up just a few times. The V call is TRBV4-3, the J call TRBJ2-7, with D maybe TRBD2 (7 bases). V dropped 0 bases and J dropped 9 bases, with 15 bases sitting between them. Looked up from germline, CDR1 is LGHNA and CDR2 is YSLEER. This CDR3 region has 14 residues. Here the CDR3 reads CASSQEVGGRRQYF. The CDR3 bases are TGCGCCAGCAGCCAAGAAGTCGGGGGGCGACGGCAGTACTTC.

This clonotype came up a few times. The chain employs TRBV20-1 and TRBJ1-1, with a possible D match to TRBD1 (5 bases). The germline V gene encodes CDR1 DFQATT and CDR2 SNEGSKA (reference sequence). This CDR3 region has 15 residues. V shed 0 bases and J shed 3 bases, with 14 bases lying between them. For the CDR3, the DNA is TGCAGTGCTAGAGACCACGGCAGGGTGGACACTGAAGCTTTCTTT. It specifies CSARDHGRVDTEAFF.

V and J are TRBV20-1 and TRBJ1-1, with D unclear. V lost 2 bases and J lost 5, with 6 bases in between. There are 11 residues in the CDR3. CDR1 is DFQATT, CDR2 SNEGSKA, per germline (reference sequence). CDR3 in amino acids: CSARSGTEAFF. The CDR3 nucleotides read TGCAGTGCTAGATCAGGAACTGAAGCTTTCTTT.

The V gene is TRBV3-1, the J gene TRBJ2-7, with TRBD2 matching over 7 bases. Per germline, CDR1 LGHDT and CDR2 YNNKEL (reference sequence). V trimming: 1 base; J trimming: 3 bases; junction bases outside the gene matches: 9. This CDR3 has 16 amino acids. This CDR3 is CASSQGYGTKSYEQYF. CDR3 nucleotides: TGTGCCAGCAGCCAAGGATACGGGACTAAGAGCTACGAGCAGTACTTC.

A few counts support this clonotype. The CDR3 loop reads CASSTIAKNIQYF. The CDR3 region has the DNA TGTGCCAGCAGCACAATAGCCAAAAACATTCAGTACTTC. This rearrangement joins TRBV6-5 to TRBJ2-4; D unclear. The CDR3 consists of 13 residues. The V end lost 6 bases, the J end lost 0 bases, and 6 bases lay between the germline ends. Germline CDR1 is MNHEY and CDR2 is SVGAGI.

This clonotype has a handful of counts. CDR3 sequence: CASSHITGELFF. CDR3 coding DNA: TGCGCCAGCAGCCATATCACCGGGGAGCTGTTTTTT. This chain joins TRBV4-1 and TRBJ2-2; D remains unclear. The CDR3 totals 12 residues. CDR1 MGHRA and CDR2 YSYEKL come from the germline V gene. The germline V and J ends were trimmed by 3 bases and 4 bases, with 3 bases remaining between them.

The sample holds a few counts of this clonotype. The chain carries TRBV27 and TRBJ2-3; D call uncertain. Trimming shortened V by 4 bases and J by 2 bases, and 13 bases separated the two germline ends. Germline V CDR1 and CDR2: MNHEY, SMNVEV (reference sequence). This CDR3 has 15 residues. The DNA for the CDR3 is TGTGCCAGCAGTTCTCCAAAACTTCTCACAGATACGCAGTATTTT. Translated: CASSSPKLLTDTQYF.

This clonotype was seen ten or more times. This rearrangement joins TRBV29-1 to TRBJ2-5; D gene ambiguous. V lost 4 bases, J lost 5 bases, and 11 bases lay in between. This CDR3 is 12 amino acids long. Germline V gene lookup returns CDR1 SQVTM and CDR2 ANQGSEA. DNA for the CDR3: TGCAGCGTTGGGAAGGACCCCGAGACCCAGTACTTC. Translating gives CSVGKDPETQYF.

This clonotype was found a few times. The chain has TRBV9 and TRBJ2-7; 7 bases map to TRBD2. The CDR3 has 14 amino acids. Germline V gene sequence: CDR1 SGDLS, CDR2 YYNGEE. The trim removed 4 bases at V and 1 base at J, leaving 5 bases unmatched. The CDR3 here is CASSPRDYSYEQYF. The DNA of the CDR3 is TGTGCCAGCAGCCCTAGGGACTATTCCTACGAGCAGTACTTC.

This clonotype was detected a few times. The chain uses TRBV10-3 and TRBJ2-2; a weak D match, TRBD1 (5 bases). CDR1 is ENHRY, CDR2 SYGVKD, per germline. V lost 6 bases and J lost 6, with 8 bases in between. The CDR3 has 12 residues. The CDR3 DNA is TGTGCCATCAGCGAGACAGCCGGGGAGCTGTTTTTT. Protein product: CAISETAGELFF.

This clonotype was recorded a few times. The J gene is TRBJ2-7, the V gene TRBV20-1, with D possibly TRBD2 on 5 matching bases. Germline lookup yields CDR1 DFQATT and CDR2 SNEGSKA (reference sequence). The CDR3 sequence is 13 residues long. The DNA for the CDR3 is TGCAGAGGACCGGGCGGCCGGGACTACGAGCAGTACGTC. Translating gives CRGPGGRDYEQYV.

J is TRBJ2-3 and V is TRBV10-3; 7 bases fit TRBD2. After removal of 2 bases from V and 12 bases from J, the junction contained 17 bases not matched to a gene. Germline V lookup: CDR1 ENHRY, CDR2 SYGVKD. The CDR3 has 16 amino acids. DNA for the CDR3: TGTGCCATCAGTGAGCGGGAAGGGGACCGGGGGGATGGTCAGTATTTT. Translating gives CAISEREGDRGDGQYF.

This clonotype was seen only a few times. The CDR3 protein is CASSVGDRATDTQYF. The CDR3 DNA reads TGTGCCAGCAGCGTAGGGGACAGGGCAACAGATACGCAGTATTTT. The V and J genes are TRBV9 and TRBJ2-3; 9 bases fit TRBD1. CDR1 and CDR2 (germline): SGDLS, YYNGEE. There are 15 residues in the CDR3. V lost 0 bases, J lost 3 bases, and 2 bases stayed unmatched.

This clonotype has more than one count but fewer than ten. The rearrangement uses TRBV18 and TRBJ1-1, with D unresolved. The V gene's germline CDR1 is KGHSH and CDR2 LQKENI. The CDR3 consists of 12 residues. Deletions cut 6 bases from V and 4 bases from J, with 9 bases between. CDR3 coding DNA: TGTGCCAGCTCTCATCAAAGCACTGAAGCTTTCTTT. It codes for CASSHQSTEAFF.

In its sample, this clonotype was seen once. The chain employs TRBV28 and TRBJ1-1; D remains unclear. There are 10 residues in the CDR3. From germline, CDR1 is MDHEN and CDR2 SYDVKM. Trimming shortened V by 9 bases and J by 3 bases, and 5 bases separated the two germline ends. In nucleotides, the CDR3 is TGTGCCAGTATGGACACTGAAGCTTTCTTT. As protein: CASMDTEAFF.

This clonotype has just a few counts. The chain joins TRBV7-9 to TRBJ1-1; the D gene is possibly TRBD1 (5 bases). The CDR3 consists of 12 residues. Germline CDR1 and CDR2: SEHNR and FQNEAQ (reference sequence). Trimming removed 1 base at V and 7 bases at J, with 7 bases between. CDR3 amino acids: CASSLDQGEAFF. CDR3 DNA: TGTGCCAGCAGCTTAGACCAGGGTGAAGCTTTCTTT.

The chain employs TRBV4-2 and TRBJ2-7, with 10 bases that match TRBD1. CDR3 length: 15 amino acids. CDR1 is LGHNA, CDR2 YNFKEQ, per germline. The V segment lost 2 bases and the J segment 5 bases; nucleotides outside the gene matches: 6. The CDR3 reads CASSQLRDRGHEQYF. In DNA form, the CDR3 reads TGTGCCAGCAGCCAACTCCGGGACAGGGGCCACGAGCAGTACTTC.

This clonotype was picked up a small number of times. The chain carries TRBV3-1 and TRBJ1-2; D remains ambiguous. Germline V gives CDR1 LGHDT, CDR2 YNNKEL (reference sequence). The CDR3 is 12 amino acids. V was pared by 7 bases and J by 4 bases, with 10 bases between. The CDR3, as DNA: TGTGCCAGCAAGGGTCAGCCCTATGGCTACACCTTC. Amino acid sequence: CASKGQPYGYTF.

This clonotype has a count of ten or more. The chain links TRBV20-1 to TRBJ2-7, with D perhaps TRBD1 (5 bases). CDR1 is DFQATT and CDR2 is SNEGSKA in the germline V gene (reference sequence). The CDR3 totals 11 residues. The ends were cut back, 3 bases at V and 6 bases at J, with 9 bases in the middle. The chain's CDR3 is CSARSGFEQYV. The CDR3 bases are TGCAGTGCTAGGTCAGGGTTCGAGCAGTACGTC.

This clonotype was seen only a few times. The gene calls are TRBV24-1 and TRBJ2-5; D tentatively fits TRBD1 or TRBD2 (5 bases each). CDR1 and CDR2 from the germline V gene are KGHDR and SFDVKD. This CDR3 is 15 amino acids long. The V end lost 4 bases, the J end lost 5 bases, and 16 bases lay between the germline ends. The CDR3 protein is CATSEAGRVVETQYF. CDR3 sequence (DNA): TGTGCCACCAGTGAGGCAGGGAGAGTGGTGGAGACCCAGTACTTC.

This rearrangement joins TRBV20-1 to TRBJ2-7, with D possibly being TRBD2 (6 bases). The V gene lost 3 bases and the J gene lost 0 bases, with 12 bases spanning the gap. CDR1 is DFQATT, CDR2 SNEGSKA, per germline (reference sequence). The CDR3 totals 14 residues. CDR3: CSARRPEGSYEQYV. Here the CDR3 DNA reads TGCAGTGCTAGGAGGCCGGAGGGCTCCTACGAGCAGTACGTC.

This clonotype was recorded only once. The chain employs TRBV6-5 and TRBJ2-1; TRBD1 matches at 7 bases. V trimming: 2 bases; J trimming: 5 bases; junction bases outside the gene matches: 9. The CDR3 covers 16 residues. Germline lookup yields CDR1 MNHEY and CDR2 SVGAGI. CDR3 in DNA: TGTGCCAGCAGTTACCGCCCGGGACAGACGAACAATGAGCAGTTCTTC. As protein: CASSYRPGQTNNEQFF.

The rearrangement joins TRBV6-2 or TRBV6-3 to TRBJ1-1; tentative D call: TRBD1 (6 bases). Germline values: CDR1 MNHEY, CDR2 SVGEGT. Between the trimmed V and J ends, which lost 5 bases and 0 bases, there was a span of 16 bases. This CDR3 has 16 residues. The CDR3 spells CASSNPEGDMNTEAFF. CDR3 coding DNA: TGTGCCAGCAGTAACCCGGAGGGGGACATGAACACTGAAGCTTTCTTT.